This is a list of T cell receptor beta chains from one sample in a study of beta chain features in type 1 diabetes. Generated by immunoSEQ multiplex PCR, the TCRdb table keeps only in-frame clones and is missing some. The sample lists over 300,000 clones; approximately 9.7% were seen once. Source material: central memory CD4+ T cells from blood. The source of these receptors is a man aged 30 to 39 with type 1 diabetes. The CDR3 runs from the conserved cysteine through the conserved F or W. The D gene is left open where the match is weak. A clone size is listed for some rows: how often the clone was seen (once, few, many), or a class if it is expanded.

J gene: TRBJ2-1; clone size: NA; D gene: TRBD2; V gene: TRBV30; CDR3 protein: CAWSQLAGGPIAEQFF; CDR3 DNA: TGTGCCTGGAGTCAACTCGCGGGGGGTCCAATCGCTGAGCAGTTCTTC
J gene: TRBJ1-3; clone size: many; D gene: TRBD1; V gene: TRBV10-3; CDR3 protein: CAVNRDSLSTSSGNTIYF; CDR3 DNA: TGTGCCGTAAACCGGGACAGCTTGAGCACGAGCTCTGGAAACACCATATATTTT
J gene: TRBJ2-5; clone size: NA; D gene: NA; V gene: TRBV6-1; CDR3 protein: CASSEGGFRGRQETQYF; CDR3 DNA: TGTGCCAGCAGTGAAGGGGGATTTAGGGGACGCCAAGAGACCCAGTACTTC
J gene: TRBJ2-5; clone size: NA; D gene: NA; V gene: TRBV20-1; CDR3 protein: CSAGQETQYF; CDR3 DNA: TGCAGTGCTGGCCAAGAGACCCAGTACTTC
J gene: TRBJ1-1; clone size: NA; D gene: NA; V gene: TRBV2; CDR3 protein: CASNYRHTEAFF; CDR3 DNA: TGTGCCAGCAACTACCGCCACACTGAAGCTTTCTTT
J gene: TRBJ1-6; clone size: few; D gene: TRBD1; V gene: TRBV27; CDR3 protein: CASSWTGYNSPLHF; CDR3 DNA: TGTGCCAGCAGTTGGACAGGGTATAATTCACCCCTCCACTTT
J gene: TRBJ1-4; clone size: NA; D gene: TRBD1; V gene: TRBV5-1; CDR3 protein: CASSRDRNEKLFF; CDR3 DNA: TGCGCCAGCAGCCGGGACAGGAATGAAAAACTGTTTTTT
J gene: TRBJ2-5; clone size: NA; D gene: NA; V gene: TRBV7-2; CDR3 protein: CASSLDWGEETQYF; CDR3 DNA: TGTGCCAGCAGCTTAGACTGGGGGGAAGAGACCCAGTACTTC
J gene: TRBJ2-7; clone size: NA; D gene: NA; V gene: TRBV6-1; CDR3 protein: CASREAGYEQYF; CDR3 DNA: TGTGCCAGTAGGGAGGCGGGATACGAGCAGTACTTC
J gene: TRBJ2-3; clone size: NA; D gene: NA; V gene: TRBV11-2; CDR3 protein: CASSLPGFTDTQYF; CDR3 DNA: TGTGCCAGCAGCTTACCGGGCTTCACAGATACGCAGTATTTT
J gene: TRBJ2-3; clone size: few; D gene: TRBD2; V gene: TRBV19; CDR3 protein: CASSISGGRTDTQYF; CDR3 DNA: TGTGCCAGTAGTATTTCGGGGGGACGCACAGATACGCAGTATTTT
J gene: TRBJ2-3; clone size: few; D gene: NA; V gene: TRBV7-9; CDR3 protein: CASSRTGIRTDTQYF; CDR3 DNA: TGTGCCAGCAGCCGTACAGGAATACGCACAGATACGCAGTATTTT
J gene: TRBJ1-6; clone size: few; D gene: TRBD1; V gene: TRBV28; CDR3 protein: CASSDLGQGYNSPLHF; CDR3 DNA: TGTGCCAGCAGTGACCTGGGACAGGGGTACAATTCACCCCTCCACTTT
J gene: TRBJ2-4; clone size: NA; D gene: NA; V gene: TRBV6-6; CDR3 protein: CASSSTGQLSVQYF; CDR3 DNA: TGTGCCAGCAGTTCCACCGGACAGCTATCAGTTCAGTACTTC